This T cell receptor (beta chain) is from a study of T cells in localized non-small cell lung cancer. Overall study results and limits: In uninvolved adjacent lung, T cell clonality reached its highest value, exceeding tumor. In the blood, greater T cell density corresponded to longer overall survival. Median detection of top 100 tumor clones in adjacent lung was around 59 clones. Heterogeneity remains possible because sequencing was limited to only one tumor region.

Of note for this clone: Its target is unknown.

The V gene lost 0 bases and the J gene lost 3 bases, with 9 bases spanning the gap. The germline V gene has CDR1 ENHRY and CDR2 SYGVKD. The CDR3 is 15 amino acids. TCRdb keeps only in-frame clones here, not all; method: immunoSEQ multiplex PCR. The sample lists tens of thousands of clones, 85% to 90% occurring once. The sample consisted of peripheral blood, taken before any cancer treatment. The sequence came from a woman aged 40-75 years with stage I lung adenocarcinoma. V usage is TRBV10-3 and J usage is TRBJ1-5, with D uncertain. DNA of the CDR3: TGTGCCATCAGTGAGTCGAACAGAATCAATCAGCCCCAGCATTTT. Its translation: CAISESNRINQPQHF.